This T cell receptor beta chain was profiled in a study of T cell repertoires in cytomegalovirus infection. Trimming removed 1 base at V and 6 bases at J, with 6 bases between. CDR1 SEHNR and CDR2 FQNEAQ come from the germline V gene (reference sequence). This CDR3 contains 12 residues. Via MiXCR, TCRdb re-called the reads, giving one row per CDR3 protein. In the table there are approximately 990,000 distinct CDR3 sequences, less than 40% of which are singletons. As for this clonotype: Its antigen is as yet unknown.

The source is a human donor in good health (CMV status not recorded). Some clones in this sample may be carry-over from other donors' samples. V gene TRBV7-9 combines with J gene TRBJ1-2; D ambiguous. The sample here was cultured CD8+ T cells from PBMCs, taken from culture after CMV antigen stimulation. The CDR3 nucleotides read TGTGCCAGCAGCTTAGAGTTGGATGGCTACACCTTC. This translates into CASSLELDGYTF.